One TCR beta chain is described in this entry. The data are from a study of blood T cells in healthy people across ages. CDR1 is LGHNT, CDR2 FRNRAP, per germline. V dropped 0 bases and J dropped 0 bases, with 18 bases sitting between them. The CDR3 covers 20 residues. Together with a sample-barcoded 5' primer, a J-beta primer mix was included in a second PCR lasting about 7 to 11 cycles. TCRdb re-called the 5' RACE reads with MiXCR, one entry per CDR3 protein. The sample records some 700,000 distinct CDR3 sequences, about 24% being singletons. The sample was blood. The receptor was isolated from a man between 65 and 85 years old in good health. V is TRBV12-5 and J is TRBJ2-6; D unclear. This chain's CDR3 is CASGLVRLSQPLSGANVLTF. The CDR3 nucleotides are TGTGCTAGTGGTTTGGTTCGTTTAAGTCAACCCCTCTCTGGGGCCAACGTCCTGACTTTC. The full variable domain, with the rest looked up from reference TRBV12-5 and TRBJ2-6, is DARVTQTPRHKVTEMGQEVTMRCQPILGHNTVFWYRQTMMQGLELLAYFRNRAPLDDSGMPKDRFSAEMPDATLATLKIQPSEPRDSAVYFCASGLVRLSQPLSGANVLTFGAGSRLTVL.